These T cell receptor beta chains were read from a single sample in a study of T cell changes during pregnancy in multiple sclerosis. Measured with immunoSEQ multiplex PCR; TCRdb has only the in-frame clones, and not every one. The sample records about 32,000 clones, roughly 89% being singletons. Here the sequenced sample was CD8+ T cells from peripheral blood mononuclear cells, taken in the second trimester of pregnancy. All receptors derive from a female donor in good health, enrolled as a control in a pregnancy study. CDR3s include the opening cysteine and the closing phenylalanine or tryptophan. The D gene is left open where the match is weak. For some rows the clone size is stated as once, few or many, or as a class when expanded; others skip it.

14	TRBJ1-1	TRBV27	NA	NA	CASSLRTPNTEAFF	TGTGCCAGCAGTTTGAGGACACCTAACACTGAAGCTTTCTTT
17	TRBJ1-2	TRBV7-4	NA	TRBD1	CASSLFVRGRPYYGYTF	TGTGCCAGCAGCTTATTTGTTAGGGGGCGCCCCTACTATGGCTACACCTTC
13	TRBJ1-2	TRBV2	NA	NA	CASKEGEGYGYTF	TGTGCCAGCAAGGAGGGAGAGGGCTATGGCTACACCTTC
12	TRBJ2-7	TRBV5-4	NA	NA	CASSLGGDEQYF	TGTGCCAGCAGCTTGGGGGGAGACGAGCAGTACTTC
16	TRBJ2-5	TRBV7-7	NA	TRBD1	CASSLVGTGHQETQYF	TGTGCTAGCAGCTTAGTCGGGACAGGACATCAAGAGACCCAGTACTTC
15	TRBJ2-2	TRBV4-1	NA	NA	CASSQVGGLHRELFF	TGCGCCAGCAGCCAAGTCGGGGGACTGCACCGGGAGCTGTTTTTT
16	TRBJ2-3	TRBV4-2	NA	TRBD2	CASSPTAGGTTDTQYF	TGTGCCAGCAGCCCCACTGCGGGGGGCACCACAGATACGCAGTATTTT
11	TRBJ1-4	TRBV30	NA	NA	CAWRHWEKLFF	TGTGCCTGGAGACATTGGGAAAAACTGTTTTTT
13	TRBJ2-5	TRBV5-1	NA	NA	CASSEGLWETQYF	TGCGCCAGCAGCGAGGGCCTATGGGAGACCCAGTACTTC
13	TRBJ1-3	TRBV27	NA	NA	CASSSGVGNTIYF	TGTGCCAGCAGTTCCGGGGTAGGAAACACCATATATTTT
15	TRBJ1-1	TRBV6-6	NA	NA	CASSYGGGLNTEAFF	TGTGCCAGCAGTTACGGTGGAGGCCTAAACACTGAAGCTTTCTTT
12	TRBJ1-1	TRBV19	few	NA	CASRTGNTEAFF	TGTGCCAGTAGGACAGGGAACACTGAAGCTTTCTTT
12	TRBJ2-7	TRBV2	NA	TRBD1	CASQGDLYEQYF	TGTGCCAGTCAGGGGGATTTATACGAGCAGTACTTC
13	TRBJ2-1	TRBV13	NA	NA	CASSFGSYNEQFF	TGTGCCAGCAGCTTCGGGAGCTACAATGAGCAGTTCTTC
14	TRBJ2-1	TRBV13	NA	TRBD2	CASSLTGGINEQFF	TGTGCCAGCAGCCTAACGGGGGGGATAAATGAGCAGTTCTTC
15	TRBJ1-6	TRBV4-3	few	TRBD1	CASSQVRDSYSPLHF	TGCGCCAGCAGCCAAGTCAGGGACAGCTATTCACCCCTCCACTTT
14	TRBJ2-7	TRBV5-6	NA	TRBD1	CASSSGTASYEQYF	TGTGCCAGCAGCTCCGGGACAGCCTCCTACGAGCAGTACTTC
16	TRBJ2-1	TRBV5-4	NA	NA	CASRAQGGDSYNEQFF	TGTGCCAGCAGGGCTCAAGGCGGGGACTCCTACAATGAGCAGTTCTTC
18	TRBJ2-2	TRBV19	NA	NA	CASSPRLGATLYTGELFF	TGTGCCAGTAGTCCGCGACTAGGGGCCACCCTGTACACCGGGGAGCTGTTTTTT
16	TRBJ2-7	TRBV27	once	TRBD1	CASSGLTGGLGYEQYF	TGTGCCAGCAGTGGATTAACAGGGGGCTTGGGGTACGAGCAGTACTTC
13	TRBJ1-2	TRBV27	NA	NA	CASGHQINYGYTF	TGTGCCAGCGGCCATCAAATTAACTATGGCTACACCTTC
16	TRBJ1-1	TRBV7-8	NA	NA	CASSLPPGVGNTEAFF	TGTGCCAGCAGCTTACCTCCCGGGGTCGGGAACACTGAAGCTTTCTTT
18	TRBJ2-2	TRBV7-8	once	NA	CASSLLSSMGRPGGELFF	TGTGCCAGCAGCTTGTTGTCATCAATGGGGCGACCGGGCGGGGAGCTGTTTTTT
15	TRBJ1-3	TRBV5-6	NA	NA	CASRQDRISGNTIYF	TGTGCCAGCAGACAGGACAGAATCTCTGGAAACACCATATATTTT
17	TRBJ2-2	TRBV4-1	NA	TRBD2	CASSLRLAGGRTGELFF	TGCGCCAGCAGCCTCAGACTAGCGGGGGGGAGGACCGGGGAGCTGTTTTTT
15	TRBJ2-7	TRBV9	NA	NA	CASSPSREADYEQYF	TGTGCCAGCAGCCCAAGCAGGGAGGCGGACTACGAGCAGTACTTC
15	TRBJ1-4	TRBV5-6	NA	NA	CASSLVGQMNEKLFF	TGTGCCAGCAGCTTGGTAGGACAGATGAATGAAAAACTGTTTTTT
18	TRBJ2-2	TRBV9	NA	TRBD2	CASLPGGAAEADTGELFF	TGTGCCAGCCTCCCCGGGGGGGCGGCGGAAGCGGACACCGGGGAGCTGTTTTTT
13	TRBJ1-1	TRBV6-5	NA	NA	CASSETGSTEAFF	TGTGCCAGCAGTGAAACAGGGAGCACTGAAGCTTTCTTT
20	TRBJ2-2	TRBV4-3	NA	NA	CASSQEVLMRGPPHTGELFF	TGCGCCAGCAGCCAAGAAGTCTTAATGCGGGGCCCGCCGCACACCGGGGAGCTGTTTTTT
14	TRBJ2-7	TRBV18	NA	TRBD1	CASSPRDRDYEQYF	TGTGCCAGCTCACCCCGGGACAGGGACTACGAGCAGTACTTC
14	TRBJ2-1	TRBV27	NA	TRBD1	CASTPTGPYNEQFF	TGTGCCAGCACCCCGACAGGGCCCTACAATGAGCAGTTCTTC
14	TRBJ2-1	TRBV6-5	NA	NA	CASSQWTANNEQFF	TGTGCCAGCAGTCAATGGACAGCGAACAATGAGCAGTTCTTC
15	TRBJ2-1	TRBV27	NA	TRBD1	CASSLPGQRLHEQFF	TGTGCCAGCAGTCTACCGGGACAGAGACTTCATGAGCAGTTCTTC
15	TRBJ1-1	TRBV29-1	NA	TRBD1	CSVEVGDRGHTEAFF	TGCAGCGTTGAAGTGGGGGACAGGGGACACACTGAAGCTTTCTTT
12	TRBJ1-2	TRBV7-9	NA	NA	CASSSRTVDYTF	TGTGCCAGCAGCTCTCGAACAGTCGACTACACCTTC
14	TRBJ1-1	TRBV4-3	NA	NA	CASSQDRSGTEAFF	TGCGCCAGCAGCCAAGATCGGTCGGGGACTGAAGCTTTCTTT